The T cell receptor (beta chain) under discussion was sequenced for a study of blood T cell repertoires in COVID-19. About the study: T cells, B-cell-depleted T cells, or PBMCs provided the cDNA or gDNA that served as material.

Under the authors' procedure: Estimation of nucleated cell counts was performed using reference gene primer amplification. TCRdb keeps only in-frame clones here, not all; method: immunoSEQ multiplex PCR. V and J calls and clone size follow that table, whereas D and trimming were derived from the DNA. Of about 140,000 clones in the sample, over 80% were seen once. The CDR3 has 15 residues. Looked up from germline, CDR1 is SGDLS and CDR2 is YYNGEE. Trimming cost V 3 bases and J 0 bases, with 10 bases left between them. The TCR originated in a woman between 45 and 65 years old with acute or convalescent COVID-19. Input material: peripheral blood. The chain has TRBV9 and TRBJ2-1; a possible D gene is TRBD1 (6 bases). CDR3 sequence reads: CASSAGVGSYNEQFF. The CDR3 DNA is TGTGCCAGCAGCGCAGGGGTTGGCTCCTACAATGAGCAGTTCTTC.